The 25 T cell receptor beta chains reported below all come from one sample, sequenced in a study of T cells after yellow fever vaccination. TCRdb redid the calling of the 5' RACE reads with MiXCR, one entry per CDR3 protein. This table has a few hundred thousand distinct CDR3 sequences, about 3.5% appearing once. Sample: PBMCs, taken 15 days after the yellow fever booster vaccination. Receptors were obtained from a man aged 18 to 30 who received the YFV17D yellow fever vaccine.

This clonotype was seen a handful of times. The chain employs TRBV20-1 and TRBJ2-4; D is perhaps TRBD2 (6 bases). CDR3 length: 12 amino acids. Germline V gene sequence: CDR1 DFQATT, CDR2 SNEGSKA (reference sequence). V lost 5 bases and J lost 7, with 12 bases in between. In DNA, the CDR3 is TGCAGTGCTTCCACAGGAGGGAACATTCAGTACTTC. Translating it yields CSASTGGNIQYF.

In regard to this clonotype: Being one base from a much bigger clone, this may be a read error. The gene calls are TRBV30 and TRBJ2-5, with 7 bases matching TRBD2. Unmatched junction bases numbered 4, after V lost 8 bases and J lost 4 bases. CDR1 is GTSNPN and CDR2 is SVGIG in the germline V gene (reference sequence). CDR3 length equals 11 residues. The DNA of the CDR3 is TGTGCCGGGACGGGAGGAGAGACCCAGTACTTC. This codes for CAGTGGETQYF. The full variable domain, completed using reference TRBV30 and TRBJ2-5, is SQTIHQWPATLVQPVGSPLSLECTVEGTSNPNLYWYRQAAGRGLQLLFYSVGIGQISSEVPQNLSASRPQDRQFILSSKKLLLSDSGFYLCAGTGGETQYFGPGTRLLVL.

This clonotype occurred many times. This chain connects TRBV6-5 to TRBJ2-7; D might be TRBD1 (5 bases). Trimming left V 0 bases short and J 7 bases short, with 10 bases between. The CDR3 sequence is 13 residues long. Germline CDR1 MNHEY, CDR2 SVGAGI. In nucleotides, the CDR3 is TGTGCCAGCAGTTACTCGTCCAGGGCAGAGCAGTACGTC. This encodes CASSYSSRAEQYV.

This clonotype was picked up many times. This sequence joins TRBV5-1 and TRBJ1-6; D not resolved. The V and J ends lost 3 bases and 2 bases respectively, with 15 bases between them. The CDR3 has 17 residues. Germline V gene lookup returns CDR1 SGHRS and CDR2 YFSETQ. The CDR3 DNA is TGCGCCAGCAGCTCCCGTGGAGGGCCCCCCTATAATTCACCCCTCCACTTT. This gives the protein CASSSRGGPPYNSPLHF.

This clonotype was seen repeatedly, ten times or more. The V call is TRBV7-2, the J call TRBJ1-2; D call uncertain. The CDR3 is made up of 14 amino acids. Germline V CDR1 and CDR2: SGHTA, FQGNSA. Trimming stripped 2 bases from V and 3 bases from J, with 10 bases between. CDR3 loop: CASSLISADYGYTF. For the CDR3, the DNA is TGTGCCAGCAGCTTAATAAGCGCGGACTATGGCTACACCTTC.

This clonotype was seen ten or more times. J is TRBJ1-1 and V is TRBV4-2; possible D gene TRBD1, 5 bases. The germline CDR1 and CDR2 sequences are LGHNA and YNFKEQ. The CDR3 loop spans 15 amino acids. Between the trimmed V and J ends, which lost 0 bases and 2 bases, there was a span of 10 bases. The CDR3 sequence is CASSQDGGENTEAFF. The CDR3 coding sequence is TGTGCCAGCAGCCAAGATGGGGGAGAAAACACTGAAGCTTTCTTT.

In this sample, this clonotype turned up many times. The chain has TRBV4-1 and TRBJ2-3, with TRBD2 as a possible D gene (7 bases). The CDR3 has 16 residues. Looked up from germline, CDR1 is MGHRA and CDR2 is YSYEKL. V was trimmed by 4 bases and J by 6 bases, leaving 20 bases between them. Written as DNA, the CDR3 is TGCGCCAGCAGCCCCGGGGGGCTAGCGGCGCGGGATACGCAGTATTTT. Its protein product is CASSPGGLAARDTQYF.

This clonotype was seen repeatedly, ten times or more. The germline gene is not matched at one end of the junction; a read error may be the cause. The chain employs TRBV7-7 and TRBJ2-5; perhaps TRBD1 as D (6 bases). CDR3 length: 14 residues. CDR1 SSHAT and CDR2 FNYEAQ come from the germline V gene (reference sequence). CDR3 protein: CASSLIGQQETQYF. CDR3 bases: TGTGCTAGCAGCTTAATCGGACAGCAAGAGACCCAGTACTTC.

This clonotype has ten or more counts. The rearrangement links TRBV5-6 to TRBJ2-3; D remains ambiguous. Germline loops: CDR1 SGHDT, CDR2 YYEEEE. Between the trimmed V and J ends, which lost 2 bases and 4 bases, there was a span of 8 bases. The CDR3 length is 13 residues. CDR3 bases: TGTGCCAGCAGCTTTAAGATTGCAGATACGCAGTATTTT. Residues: CASSFKIADTQYF.

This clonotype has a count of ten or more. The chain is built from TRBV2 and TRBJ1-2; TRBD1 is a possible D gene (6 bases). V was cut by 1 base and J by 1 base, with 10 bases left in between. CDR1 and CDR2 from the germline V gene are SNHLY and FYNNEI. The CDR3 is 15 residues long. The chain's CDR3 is CASSEEGGFNYGYTF. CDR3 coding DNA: TGTGCCAGCAGTGAAGAGGGGGGATTTAACTATGGCTACACCTTC.

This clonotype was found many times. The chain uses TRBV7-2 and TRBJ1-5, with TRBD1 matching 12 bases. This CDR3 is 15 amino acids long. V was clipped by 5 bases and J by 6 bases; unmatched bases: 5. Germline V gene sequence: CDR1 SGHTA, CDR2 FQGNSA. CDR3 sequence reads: CASSGGQGAFQPQHF. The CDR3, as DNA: TGTGCCAGCAGCGGGGGACAGGGGGCCTTTCAGCCCCAGCATTTT.

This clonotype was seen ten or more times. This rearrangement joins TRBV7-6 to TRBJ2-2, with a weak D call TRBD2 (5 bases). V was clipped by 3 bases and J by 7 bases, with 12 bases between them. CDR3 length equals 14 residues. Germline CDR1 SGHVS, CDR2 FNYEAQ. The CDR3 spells CASSFGLPDGELFF. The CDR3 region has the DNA TGTGCCAGCAGCTTTGGACTGCCGGACGGGGAGCTGTTTTTT.

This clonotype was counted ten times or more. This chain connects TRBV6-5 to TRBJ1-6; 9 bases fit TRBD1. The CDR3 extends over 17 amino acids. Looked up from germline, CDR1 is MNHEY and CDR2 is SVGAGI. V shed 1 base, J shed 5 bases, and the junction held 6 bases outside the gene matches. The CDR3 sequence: CASSYYTGGADNSPLHF. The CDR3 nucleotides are TGTGCCAGCAGTTACTATACAGGGGGCGCGGATAATTCACCCCTCCACTTT.

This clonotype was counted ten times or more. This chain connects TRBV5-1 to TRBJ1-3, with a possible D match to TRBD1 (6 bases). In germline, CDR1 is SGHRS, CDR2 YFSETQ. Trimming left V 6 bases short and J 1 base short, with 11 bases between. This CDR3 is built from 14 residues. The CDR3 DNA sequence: TGCGCCAGCACAGGAGGGGGATCTGGAAACACCATATATTTT. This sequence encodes CASTGGGSGNTIYF.

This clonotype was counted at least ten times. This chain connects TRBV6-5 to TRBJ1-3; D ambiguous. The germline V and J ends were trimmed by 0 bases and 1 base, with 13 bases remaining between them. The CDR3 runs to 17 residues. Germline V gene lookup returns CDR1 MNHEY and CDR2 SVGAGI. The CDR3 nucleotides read TGTGCCAGCAGTTACTCGGACGGGGTTGGATCTGGAAACACCATATATTTT. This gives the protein CASSYSDGVGSGNTIYF.

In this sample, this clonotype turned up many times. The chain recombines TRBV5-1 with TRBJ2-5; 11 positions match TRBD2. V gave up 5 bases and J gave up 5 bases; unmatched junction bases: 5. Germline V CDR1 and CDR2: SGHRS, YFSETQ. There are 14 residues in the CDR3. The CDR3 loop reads CASSSTSGGETQYF. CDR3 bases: TGCGCCAGCAGTTCTACTAGCGGGGGTGAGACCCAGTACTTC.

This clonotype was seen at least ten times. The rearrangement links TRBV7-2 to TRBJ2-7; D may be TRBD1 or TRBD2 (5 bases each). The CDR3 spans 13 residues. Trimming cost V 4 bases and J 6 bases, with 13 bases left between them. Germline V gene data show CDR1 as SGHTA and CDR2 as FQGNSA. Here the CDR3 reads CASSSEGLGEQYV. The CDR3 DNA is TGTGCCAGCAGCTCCGAGGGGCTTGGCGAGCAGTACGTC.

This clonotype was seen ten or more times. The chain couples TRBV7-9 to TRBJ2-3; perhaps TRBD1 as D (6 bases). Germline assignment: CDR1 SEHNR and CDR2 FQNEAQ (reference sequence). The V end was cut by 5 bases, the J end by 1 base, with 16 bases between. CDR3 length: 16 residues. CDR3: CASSPEGTGRTDTQYF. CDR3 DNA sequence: TGTGCCAGCAGCCCGGAAGGAACAGGGCGCACAGATACGCAGTATTTT.

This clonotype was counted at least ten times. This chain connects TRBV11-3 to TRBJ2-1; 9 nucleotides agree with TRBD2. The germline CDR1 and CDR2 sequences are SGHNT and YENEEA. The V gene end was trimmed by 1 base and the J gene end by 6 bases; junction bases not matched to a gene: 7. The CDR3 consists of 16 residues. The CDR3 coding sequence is TGTGCCAGCAGCTTAGTCGGCGGGGGGGCCGGCAATGAGCAGTTCTTC. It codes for CASSLVGGGAGNEQFF.

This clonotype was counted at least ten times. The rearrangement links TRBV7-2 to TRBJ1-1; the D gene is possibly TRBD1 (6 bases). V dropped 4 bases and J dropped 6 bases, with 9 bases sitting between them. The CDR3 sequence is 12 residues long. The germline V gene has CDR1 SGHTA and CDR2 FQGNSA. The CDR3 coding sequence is TGTGCCAGCAGCTGGGACACGTCTGAAGCTTTCTTT. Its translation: CASSWDTSEAFF.

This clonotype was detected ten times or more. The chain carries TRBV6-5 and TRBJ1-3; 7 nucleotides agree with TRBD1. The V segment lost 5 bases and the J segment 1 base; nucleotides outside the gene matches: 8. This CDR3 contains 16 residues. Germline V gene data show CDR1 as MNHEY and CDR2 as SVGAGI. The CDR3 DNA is TGTGCCAGCAGTAGACACAGGGGAGGTTCTGGAAACACCATATATTTT. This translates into CASSRHRGGSGNTIYF.

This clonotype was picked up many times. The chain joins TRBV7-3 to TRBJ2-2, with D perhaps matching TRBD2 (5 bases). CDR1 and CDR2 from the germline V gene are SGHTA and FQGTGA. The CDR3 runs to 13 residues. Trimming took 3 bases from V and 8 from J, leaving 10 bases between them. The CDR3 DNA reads TGTGCCAGCAGCTTTACCGGAGGAGGGGAGCTGTTTTTT. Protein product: CASSFTGGGELFF.

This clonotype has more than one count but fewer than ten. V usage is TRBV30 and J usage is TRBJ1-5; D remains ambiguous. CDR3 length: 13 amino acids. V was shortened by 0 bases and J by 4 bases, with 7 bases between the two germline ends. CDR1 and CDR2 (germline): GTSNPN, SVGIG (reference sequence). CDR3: CAWSVGRNQPQHF. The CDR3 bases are TGTGCCTGGAGTGTTGGCCGTAATCAGCCCCAGCATTTT.

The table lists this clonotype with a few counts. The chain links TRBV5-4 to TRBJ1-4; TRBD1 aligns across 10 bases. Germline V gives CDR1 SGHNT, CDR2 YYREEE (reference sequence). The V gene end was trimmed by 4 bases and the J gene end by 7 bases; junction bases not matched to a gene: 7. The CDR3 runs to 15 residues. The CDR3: CASSRGQGGIEKLFF. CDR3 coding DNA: TGTGCCAGCAGCCGTGGACAGGGGGGAATTGAAAAACTGTTTTTT.

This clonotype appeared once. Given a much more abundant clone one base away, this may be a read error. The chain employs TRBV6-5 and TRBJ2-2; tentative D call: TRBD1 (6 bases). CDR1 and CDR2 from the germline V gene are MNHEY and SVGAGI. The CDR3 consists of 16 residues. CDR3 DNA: TGTGCCAGCAGTTACTCCGGGACACCGAACTCCGGGGAGCTGTTTTTT. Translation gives CASSYSGTPNSGELFF.